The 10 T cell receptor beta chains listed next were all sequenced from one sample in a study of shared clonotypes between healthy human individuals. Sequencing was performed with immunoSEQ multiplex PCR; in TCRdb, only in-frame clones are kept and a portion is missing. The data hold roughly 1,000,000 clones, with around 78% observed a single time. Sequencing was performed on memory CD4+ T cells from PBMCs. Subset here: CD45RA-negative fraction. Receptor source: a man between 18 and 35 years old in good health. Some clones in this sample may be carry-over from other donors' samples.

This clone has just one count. Here the CDR3 DNA reads TGCAGCCCGCCTCCATACCGCGACGAGCAGTACTTC. It codes for CSPPPYRDEQYF. V is TRBV29-1 and J is TRBJ2-7; no clear D gene. Germline V gene lookup returns CDR1 SQVTM and CDR2 ANQGSEA. The germline V and J ends were trimmed by 8 bases and 5 bases, with 16 bases remaining between them. The CDR3 spans 12 residues.

The CDR3 region has the DNA TGTGCCAGCAGTGGAACTAGCGGGACGAACACCGGGGAGCTGTTTTTT. This encodes CASSGTSGTNTGELFF. The V and J genes are TRBV6-1 and TRBJ2-2, with 10 bases identical to TRBD2. Trimming at V came to 4 bases and at J to 0 bases, leaving 2 bases not matched to a gene. The CDR3 is 16 amino acids. The germline CDR1 and CDR2 sequences are MNHNS and SASEGT.

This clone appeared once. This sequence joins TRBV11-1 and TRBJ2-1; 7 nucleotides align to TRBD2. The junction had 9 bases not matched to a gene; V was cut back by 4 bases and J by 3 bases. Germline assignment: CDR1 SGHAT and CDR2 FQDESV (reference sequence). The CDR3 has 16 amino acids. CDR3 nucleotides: TGTGCCAGCAGCTCTCCAGCAGCGGGGTACTACAATGAGCAGTTCTTC. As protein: CASSSPAAGYYNEQFF.

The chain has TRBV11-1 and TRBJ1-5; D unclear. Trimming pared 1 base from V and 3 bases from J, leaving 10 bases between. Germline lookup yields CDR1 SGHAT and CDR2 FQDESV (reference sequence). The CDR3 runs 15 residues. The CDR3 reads CASSLVGRTNQPQHF. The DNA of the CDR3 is TGTGCCAGCAGCTTAGTAGGTCGGACCAATCAGCCCCAGCATTTT.

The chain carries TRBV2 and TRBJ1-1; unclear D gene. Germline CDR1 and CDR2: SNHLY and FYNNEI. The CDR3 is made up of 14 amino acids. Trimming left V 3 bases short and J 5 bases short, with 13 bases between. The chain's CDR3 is CASSDSSFKTEAFF. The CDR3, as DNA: TGTGCCAGCAGTGACTCCTCCTTCAAGACTGAAGCTTTCTTT.

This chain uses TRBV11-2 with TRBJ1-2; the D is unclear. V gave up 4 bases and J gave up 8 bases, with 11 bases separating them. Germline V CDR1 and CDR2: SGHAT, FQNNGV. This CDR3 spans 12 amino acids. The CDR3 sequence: CASSSRERGYTF. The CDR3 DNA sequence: TGTGCCAGCAGCTCGAGGGAGCGCGGCTACACCTTC.

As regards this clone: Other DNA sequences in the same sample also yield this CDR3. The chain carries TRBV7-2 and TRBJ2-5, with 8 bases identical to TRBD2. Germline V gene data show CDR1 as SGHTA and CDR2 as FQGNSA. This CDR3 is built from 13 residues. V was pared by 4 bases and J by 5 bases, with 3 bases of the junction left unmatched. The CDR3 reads CASSSGGPETQYF. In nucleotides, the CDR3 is TGTGCCAGCAGCTCGGGAGGGCCGGAGACCCAGTACTTC.

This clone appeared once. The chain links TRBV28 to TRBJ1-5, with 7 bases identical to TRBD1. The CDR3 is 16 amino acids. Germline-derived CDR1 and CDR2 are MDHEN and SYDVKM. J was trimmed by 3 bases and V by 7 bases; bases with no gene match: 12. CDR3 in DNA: TGTGCCAGCACCGCCTGGGGCAGGGGGGACAATCAGCCCCAGCATTTT. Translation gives CASTAWGRGDNQPQHF.

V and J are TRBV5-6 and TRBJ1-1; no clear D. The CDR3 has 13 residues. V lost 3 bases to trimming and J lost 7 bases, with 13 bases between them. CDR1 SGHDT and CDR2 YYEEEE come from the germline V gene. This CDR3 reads CASSSLTRGEAFF. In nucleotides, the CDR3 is TGTGCCAGCAGCTCCCTCACTCGGGGTGAAGCTTTCTTT.

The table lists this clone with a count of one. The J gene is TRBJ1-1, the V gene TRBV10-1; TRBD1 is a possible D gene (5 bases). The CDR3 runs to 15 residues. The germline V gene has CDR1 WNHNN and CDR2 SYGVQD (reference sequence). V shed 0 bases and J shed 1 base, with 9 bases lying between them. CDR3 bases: TGCGCCAGCAGTGAGTCCCCGGGGCCGAACACTGAAGCTTTCTTT. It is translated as CASSESPGPNTEAFF.